Presented here are 3 T cell receptor beta chains from one specimen sequenced in a study of synovial regulatory T cells in juvenile arthritis (dated by TCRdb to between 2015 and 2017). Libraries were prepared through the immunoSEQ multiplex PCR assay. Drawn from immuneACCESS, this table holds only the in-frame rearrangements with V and J called that TCRdb kept. Clones are partly lost; checked studies trace under half to an unresolved V gene and leave the rest unexplained. This sample's listing comprises about 10,000 clones. Jointly, the top ten make up approximately 0.37% of the sample. The sequenced material came from Treg cells from blood. In the paper's terms, the cell subset or site label means: remaining (HLA-DR-negative) circulating blood Treg cells. These receptors all come from a donor aged 2-30 years with juvenile idiopathic arthritis.

The chain links TRBV6-1 to TRBJ1-1. The germline V gene has CDR1 MNHNS and CDR2 SASEGT. CDR3 length equals 8 residues. The nucleotide record is missing. CDR3 loop: CASREAFF.

The J gene is TRBJ1-5, the V gene TRBV19. CDR1 is LNHDA, CDR2 SQIVND, per germline (reference sequence). This CDR3 has 13 residues. DNA for this receptor is not on file. CDR3 protein: CASSTRVPQPQHF.

This chain uses TRBV2 with TRBJ1-1; TCRdb's D gene call, TRBD1, goes unchecked for lack of DNA. CDR1 is SNHLY and CDR2 is FYNNEI in the germline V gene. The CDR3 spans 11 residues. No nucleotide data were recorded. The CDR3 reads CASSERTRAFF.